The 26 T cell receptor beta chains below come from one sample, sequenced in a study of CD8 T cells in ankylosing spondylitis. One entry per CDR3 protein results from TCRdb running MiXCR on the 5' RACE reads. In the table there are about 220,000 distinct CDR3 sequences, around 6.6% of which are singletons. The antigens these receptors bind are not known. Points from the study as a whole: Ankylosing spondylitis blood appeared to carry a characteristic TCR beta motif of several highly homologous variants.

The sequenced sample was blood, either unsorted or a sorted T cell fraction (not recorded which). Source of these receptors: a male donor with ankylosing spondylitis.

Only a few counts were recorded for this clonotype. The rearrangement joins TRBV11-1 to TRBJ2-3; TRBD1 matches 7 bases. Germline CDR1 is SGHAT and CDR2 is FQDESV (reference sequence). V lost 5 bases to trimming and J lost 4 bases; unmatched junction nucleotides: 9. The CDR3 spans 15 residues. In DNA form, the CDR3 reads TGTGCCAGCAGCCTAACTAACAGGGGAGCAGATACGCAGTATTTT. This gives the protein CASSLTNRGADTQYF.

In its sample, this clonotype was seen a few times. The chain couples TRBV7-6 to TRBJ2-1; 8 bases match TRBD2. Per the germline V gene, CDR1 is SGHVS and CDR2 is FNYEAQ. Trimming at V came to 3 bases and at J to 2 bases, leaving 12 bases not matched to a gene. There are 18 residues in the CDR3. The CDR3 coding sequence is TGTGCCAGCAGCTTTTCGGTAGCGGGACTTCAGGCCTACAATGAGCAGTTCTTC. Its protein is CASSFSVAGLQAYNEQFF.

The rearrangement uses TRBV20-1 and TRBJ2-7; no firm D call. V lost 2 bases and J lost 3, with 5 bases in between. Germline CDR1 is DFQATT and CDR2 is SNEGSKA (reference sequence). This CDR3 has 11 amino acids. Here the CDR3 DNA reads TGCAGTGCTAGACGGCTCTACGAGCAGTACTTC. Residues: CSARRLYEQYF.

The chain recombines TRBV6-5 with TRBJ1-1, with a possible D match to TRBD1 (5 bases). Trimming removed 0 bases from V and 7 bases from J, with 12 bases in between. Germline V CDR1 and CDR2: MNHEY, SVGAGI. The CDR3 spans 14 residues. In nucleotides, the CDR3 is TGTGCCAGCAGTTACTCGGAGGGGACGGTTGAAGCTTTCTTT. It is translated as CASSYSEGTVEAFF.

Worth noting for this clonotype: This may be a read error, as it is one base from a much larger clone. DNA of the CDR3: TGCAGTGCTAGAGAACCCCAGCAAGAAGGATACGAGCAGTACTTC. Its translation is CSAREPQQEGYEQYF. The chain joins TRBV20-1 to TRBJ2-7; no reliable D call. The germline V gene encodes CDR1 DFQATT and CDR2 SNEGSKA (reference sequence). The CDR3 runs 15 residues. Deletions cut 0 bases from V and 4 bases from J, with 16 bases between.

This clonotype was counted at least ten times. CDR3 residues: CASTILAGGPGYNEQFF. For the CDR3, the DNA is TGTGCCAGCACCATACTAGCGGGAGGGCCGGGTTACAATGAGCAGTTCTTC. The V gene is TRBV7-6, the J gene TRBJ2-1, with 13 bases aligning to TRBD2. Germline CDR1 SGHVS, CDR2 FNYEAQ. The CDR3 extends over 17 amino acids. The V and J ends lost 7 bases and 4 bases, in that order; junction bases with no gene match: 10.

This clonotype has at least ten counts. This chain joins TRBV5-5 and TRBJ2-1; D not resolved. This CDR3 contains 13 residues. Per the germline V gene, CDR1 is SGHKS and CDR2 is YYEKEE (reference sequence). V lost 0 bases to trimming and J lost 6 bases, with 7 bases between them. The CDR3 DNA is TGTGCCAGCAGCTTGGTGGCCGGCAATGAGCAGTTCTTC. This codes for CASSLVAGNEQFF.

This clonotype has ten or more counts. The chain is built from TRBV24-1 and TRBJ2-7; D perhaps matches TRBD1 (7 bases). Trimming removed 4 bases from V and 3 bases from J, with 12 bases in between. The germline gives CDR1 KGHDR, CDR2 SFDVKD. This CDR3 spans 14 amino acids. CDR3 sequence: CATSETGRIYEQYF. CDR3 bases: TGTGCCACCAGTGAGACAGGGAGGATCTACGAGCAGTACTTC.

This clonotype has ten or more counts. The V and J genes are TRBV29-1 and TRBJ2-7, with 9 nucleotides matching TRBD1. Per germline, CDR1 SQVTM and CDR2 ANQGSEA. Trimming took 7 bases from V and 4 from J; bases not matched to a gene: 11. This CDR3 has 14 amino acids. The CDR3 nucleotides are TGCAGCGCCTGGGGGGGACAGGGTGATTACGAGCAGTACTTC. It specifies CSAWGGQGDYEQYF.

The rearrangement joins TRBV5-3 to TRBJ2-7; 9 bases fit TRBD1. TRBV5-3 is known as an ORF, though its function is uncertain. The trim removed 9 bases at V and 5 bases at J, leaving 12 bases unmatched. The CDR3 sequence is 14 residues long. CDR3 region: CAMSPGTGTNEQYF. The CDR3 nucleotides are TGTGCCATGAGCCCCGGGACAGGGACCAACGAGCAGTACTTC.

The table lists this clonotype with a few counts. V gene TRBV2 combines with J gene TRBJ2-7; maybe TRBD1 (5 bases). Looked up from germline, CDR1 is SNHLY and CDR2 is FYNNEI. The CDR3 consists of 15 residues. Between the trimmed V and J ends, which lost 2 bases and 0 bases, there was a span of 11 bases. As DNA, the CDR3 is TGTGCCAGCAGTGAAAAGGGGTTCGCCTCCTACGAGCAGTACTTC. It codes for CASSEKGFASYEQYF.

This clonotype was seen at least ten times. This sequence joins TRBV28 and TRBJ2-3; tentative D call: TRBD1 (5 bases). V lost 8 bases and J lost 1, with 16 bases in between. The CDR3 is 15 amino acids. CDR1 is MDHEN and CDR2 is SYDVKM in the germline V gene. The CDR3 is CASLGVPEGTDTQYF. The CDR3 nucleotides are TGTGCCAGCCTAGGGGTACCCGAAGGCACAGATACGCAGTATTTT.

This clonotype was seen a few times. This rearrangement joins TRBV28 to TRBJ2-1; D is ambiguous. This CDR3 is 16 amino acids long. With 8 bases removed from V and 1 base from J, the gap between germline ends came to 18 bases. Germline values: CDR1 MDHEN, CDR2 SYDVKM. CDR3 bases: TGTGCCAGCGGAAGTAGTAGGGCAAGGTCCTACAATGAGCAGTTCTTC. Translated: CASGSSRARSYNEQFF.

The sample holds many counts of this clonotype. The chain couples TRBV28 to TRBJ1-5; the D gene is possibly TRBD1 (5 bases). V was pared by 8 bases and J by 0 bases, with 17 bases between. The CDR3 is 16 residues long. The germline V gene encodes CDR1 MDHEN and CDR2 SYDVKM. The CDR3 here is CASGKPGWSSNQPQHF. In DNA form, the CDR3 reads TGTGCCAGCGGTAAACCAGGGTGGAGTAGCAATCAGCCCCAGCATTTT.

This clonotype was observed many times. V usage is TRBV27 and J usage is TRBJ2-3; D may be TRBD1 (5 bases). The CDR3 contains 17 residues. Trimming removed 0 bases from V and 2 bases from J, with 15 bases in between. Per germline, CDR1 MNHEY and CDR2 SMNVEV (reference sequence). Written as DNA, the CDR3 is TGTGCCAGCAGTTTATCGACAGCCCTTTCCAACACAGATACGCAGTATTTT. It codes for CASSLSTALSNTDTQYF.

Many counts were recorded for this clonotype. In DNA form, the CDR3 reads TGTGCCAGCAGAGTTGGACAGGGGACTAGCCGGTACGAGCAGTACTTC. It specifies CASRVGQGTSRYEQYF. V usage is TRBV12-3 or TRBV12-4 and J usage is TRBJ2-7; D might be TRBD1 or TRBD2, each matching 9 bases. Trimming took off 6 bases at V and 4 bases at J, with 22 bases between the two ends. The CDR3 has 16 amino acids.

This clonotype appeared many times. The V call is TRBV11-2, the J call TRBJ2-7, with 9 positions matching TRBD2. V was clipped by 1 base and J by 3 bases; unmatched bases: 1. The CDR3 spans 14 residues. Per germline, CDR1 SGHAT and CDR2 FQNNGV. The CDR3 here is CASSLGLADYEQYF. The CDR3 region has the DNA TGTGCCAGCAGCTTAGGACTAGCGGACTACGAGCAGTACTTC. Using reference TRBV11-2 and TRBJ2-7 for the parts outside the CDR3, the full variable domain is EAGVAQSPRYKIIEKRQSVAFWCNPISGHATLYWYQQILGQGPKLLIQFQNNGVVDDSQLPKDRFSAERLKGVDSTLKIQPAKLEDSAVYLCASSLGLADYEQYFGPGTRLTVT.

In this sample, this clonotype turned up many times. The chain has TRBV7-9 and TRBJ2-1, with D unclear. The CDR3 has 12 amino acids. Per germline, CDR1 SEHNR and CDR2 FQNEAQ (reference sequence). V gave up 3 bases and J gave up 8 bases, with 8 bases separating them. CDR3 DNA: TGTGCCAGCAGCTTTATTTCATATGAGCAGTTCTTC. Translating gives CASSFISYEQFF.

This clonotype was picked up many times. The rearrangement uses TRBV27 and TRBJ2-7; 8 bases line up with TRBD1. This CDR3 has 14 residues. V dropped 3 bases and J dropped 6; count of bases not matched to a gene: 7. Germline V gene lookup returns CDR1 MNHEY and CDR2 SMNVEV (reference sequence). CDR3 loop: CASSFRQGSPEQYF. In DNA form, the CDR3 reads TGTGCCAGCAGTTTTCGACAGGGGAGTCCCGAGCAGTACTTC.

This clonotype was observed a few times. The chain has TRBV20-1 and TRBJ2-5, with TRBD1 as a possible D gene (7 bases). V gave up 0 bases and J gave up 7 bases, with 18 bases separating them. Germline-derived CDR1 and CDR2 are DFQATT and SNEGSKA (reference sequence). The CDR3 extends over 15 amino acids. CDR3 loop: CSARDQGGRFGTQYF. Written as DNA, the CDR3 is TGCAGTGCTAGAGATCAGGGGGGCCGTTTTGGGACCCAGTACTTC.

In its sample, this clonotype was seen many times. The CDR3 nucleotides read TGTGCCAGCAGCTTGGGGCAGGGCAGTCAGCCCCAGCATTTT. Amino acid sequence: CASSLGQGSQPQHF. This chain uses TRBV7-9 with TRBJ1-5; tentatively, D is TRBD1 (5 bases). This CDR3 is 14 amino acids long. Trimming pared 3 bases from V and 6 bases from J, leaving 12 bases between. Germline CDR1 SEHNR, CDR2 FQNEAQ (reference sequence).

This clonotype was seen more than once but under ten times. This sequence joins TRBV6-4 and TRBJ1-1; a possible D gene is TRBD1 (6 bases). CDR1 is MRHNA, CDR2 SNTAGT, per germline. Trimming removed 11 bases at V and 3 bases at J, with 13 bases between. This CDR3 has 12 residues. DNA for the CDR3: TGTGCCGGGAGGGGGTATGACACTGAAGCTTTCTTT. This sequence encodes CAGRGYDTEAFF.

This clonotype was seen ten or more times. Its ends do not fully match the called genes, so a read error is possible. The chain employs TRBV6-1 and TRBJ1-5; the D gene is possibly TRBD1 (6 bases). The CDR3 totals 14 residues. From germline, CDR1 is MNHNS and CDR2 SASEGT. The CDR3 is CASSEGQFNQPQHF. CDR3 coding DNA: TGTGCCAGCAGCGAAGGACAGTTCAATCAGCCCCAGCATTTT.

This clonotype has ten or more counts. The genes are TRBV10-3 and TRBJ2-7, with D possibly called TRBD1 or TRBD2 (5 bases each). The germline V gene has CDR1 ENHRY and CDR2 SYGVKD. The CDR3 has 12 amino acids. V was trimmed by 10 bases and J by 2 bases, leaving 12 bases between them. The CDR3 loop reads CATRDVAYEQYF. DNA for the CDR3: TGTGCCACCCGGGACGTAGCCTACGAGCAGTACTTC.

A few counts support this clonotype. The chain couples TRBV4-1 to TRBJ2-2, with no clear D. The V end lost 0 bases, the J end lost 2 bases, and 16 bases lay between the germline ends. CDR3 length equals 18 residues. The V gene's germline CDR1 is MGHRA and CDR2 YSYEKL. CDR3 residues: CASSQDSAVFPNTGELFF. Here the CDR3 DNA reads TGCGCCAGCAGCCAAGATTCGGCGGTCTTCCCTAACACCGGGGAGCTGTTTTTT.

In its sample, this clonotype was seen many times. The V and J genes are TRBV27 and TRBJ2-1; 13 bases fit TRBD2. From germline, CDR1 is MNHEY and CDR2 SMNVEV (reference sequence). This CDR3 has 17 residues. The J segment lost 2 bases and the V segment lost 3 bases, leaving 4 bases of the junction unmatched. Written as DNA, the CDR3 is TGTGCCAGCAGTTTCTCCGGGACTAGCGGGACCTACAATGAGCAGTTCTTC. Translated, it gives CASSFSGTSGTYNEQFF.